This TCR beta chain comes out of a study of Ad26.COV2.S vaccination and SARS-CoV-2 variants. The treatment here: 15 to 20 received Ad26.COV2.S at low or high dose, single or two shots; several received placebo; per-sample allocation not given. Samples analyzed were those drawn on day 63 after the first vaccine or placebo injection. Participants' vaccine, an Ad26 vector, delivered Wuhan-strain SARS-CoV-2 spike. Only in-frame clones appear in the TCRdb table, and some are missing; sequencing was by immunoSEQ multiplex PCR. The sample includes 200,000 to 300,000 clones, 88% of them seen just once. The CDR3 runs 14 residues. J gave up 8 bases and V 2 bases, and 6 bases lay outside the gene matches. Germline CDR1 WNHNN, CDR2 SYGVQD (reference sequence).

The receptor comes from a person between 18 and 65 years old who received the Ad26.COV2.S COVID-19 vaccine or a placebo. Source: peripheral blood, taken in a trial of Ad26.COV2.S vaccine versus placebo. The chain is built from TRBV10-1 and TRBJ2-3; 8 nucleotides match TRBD1. CDR3 nucleotide sequence: TGCGCCAGCAGTGAGGGGACAGGTGTTGCTACGCAGTATTTT. This codes for CASSEGTGVATQYF.